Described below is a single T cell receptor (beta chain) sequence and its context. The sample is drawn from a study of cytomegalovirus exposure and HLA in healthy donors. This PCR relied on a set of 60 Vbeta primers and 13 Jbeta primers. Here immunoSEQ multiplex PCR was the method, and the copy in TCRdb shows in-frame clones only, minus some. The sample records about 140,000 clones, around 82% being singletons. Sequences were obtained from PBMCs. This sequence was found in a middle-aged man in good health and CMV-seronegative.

This CDR3 reads CASSGGQGFGYTF. CDR3 bases: TGTGCCAGCAGCGGCGGACAGGGCTTTGGCTACACCTTC. The V and J genes are TRBV9 and TRBJ1-2; 8 positions match TRBD1. From germline, CDR1 is SGDLS and CDR2 YYNGEE. V shed 3 bases, J shed 7 bases, and the junction held 5 bases outside the gene matches. The CDR3 spans 13 residues.